The entry below gives a single T cell receptor (beta chain) sequence along with its context. The source of the sample is a study of blood T cell repertoires in COVID-19. Study at large: Acute and convalescent COVID-19 samples came from the United States, Italy and Spain. T cells, B-cell-depleted T cells, or PBMCs supplied cDNA or gDNA.

The data were produced by immunoSEQ multiplex PCR, yet TCRdb's version contains in-frame clones alone and is incomplete. The sample contains around 160,000 clones, more than 85% of which appear only once. CDR3 length equals 16 residues. Trimming left V 1 base short and J 6 bases short, with 18 bases between. Germline values: CDR1 SEHNR, CDR2 FQNEAQ (reference sequence). Sequenced material: peripheral blood. The chain carries TRBV7-9 and TRBJ1-2; D is perhaps TRBD1 (6 bases). This clonotype was obtained from a young man with acute or convalescent COVID-19. In DNA, the CDR3 is TGTGCCAGCAGCTTAGTATCTAGGGGGAAAAGACATGGCTACACCTTC. It yields the protein CASSLVSRGKRHGYTF.